A single sample is the source of the 14 T cell receptor beta chains below, sequenced in a study of blood T cell repertoires in COVID-19. Method: immunoSEQ multiplex PCR; TCRdb's copy keeps in-frame clones and lacks some. The sample consists of roughly 95,000 clones, about 80% of them appearing once. Sequenced sample: peripheral blood. These receptors originate from a man older than 75 with acute or convalescent COVID-19.

The chain is built from TRBV11-2 and TRBJ1-1, with 9 bases that match TRBD1. V lost 3 bases, J lost 4 bases, and 0 bases stayed unmatched. Per the germline V gene, CDR1 is SGHAT and CDR2 is FQNNGV. This CDR3 is built from 13 residues. This CDR3 reads CASSLTGGTEAFF. CDR3 nucleotide sequence: TGTGCCAGCAGCTTGACAGGGGGCACTGAAGCTTTCTTT.

The chain couples TRBV29-1 to TRBJ1-1, with D tentatively TRBD1 (5 bases). The V gene lost 4 bases and the J gene lost 0 bases, with 9 bases spanning the gap. Germline V gives CDR1 SQVTM, CDR2 ANQGSEA. The CDR3 extends over 13 amino acids. CDR3 nucleotide sequence: TGCAGCGTTGGGCTAGGGGTGAACACTGAAGCTTTCTTT. Protein product: CSVGLGVNTEAFF.

CDR3 loop: CASSIGGGPDEQFF. The DNA for the CDR3 is TGTGCCAGTAGTATTGGGGGGGGGCCGGATGAGCAGTTCTTC. The chain is built from TRBV19 and TRBJ2-1, with D maybe TRBD2 (7 bases). There are 14 residues in the CDR3. The germline V gene encodes CDR1 LNHDA and CDR2 SQIVND (reference sequence). V was shortened by 3 bases and J by 8 bases, with 14 bases between the two germline ends.

The chain carries TRBV19 and TRBJ1-2; a possible D gene is TRBD1 (6 bases). Germline V gene sequence: CDR1 LNHDA, CDR2 SQIVND (reference sequence). Trimming stripped 5 bases from V and 4 bases from J, with 11 bases between. CDR3 length: 13 amino acids. This CDR3 is CASSLIRGYGYTF. CDR3 bases: TGTGCCAGTAGTCTTATCAGGGGCTATGGCTACACCTTC.

This clone occurred once. The V call is TRBV5-4, the J call TRBJ2-6; D unclear. The CDR3 consists of 16 residues. Looked up from germline, CDR1 is SGHNT and CDR2 is YYREEE (reference sequence). V was pared by 0 bases and J by 0 bases, with 7 bases between. The CDR3 bases are TGTGCCAGCAGCTTGGCAACACACTCTGGGGCCAACGTCCTGACTTTC. Amino acid sequence: CASSLATHSGANVLTF.

V is TRBV27 and J is TRBJ2-7; 12 bases are a match to TRBD2. With V trimmed by 6 bases and J by 6 bases, 15 bases remained unmatched. This CDR3 comprises 17 residues. The germline gives CDR1 MNHEY, CDR2 SMNVEV (reference sequence). CDR3: CASSLTSGGALAGEQYF. The CDR3 coding sequence is TGTGCCAGCAGCTTGACTAGCGGGGGAGCCCTGGCCGGCGAGCAGTACTTC.

A remark on this clone: Relative to the germline gene, one junction end is altered; a read error may explain this. The V call is TRBV11-2, the J call TRBJ1-1, with D unclear. Germline V CDR1 and CDR2: SGHAT, FQNNGV. The CDR3 sequence is 15 residues long. This CDR3 reads CASCFSPIMNTEAFF. The CDR3 DNA follows: TGTGCCAGCTGCTTCAGTCCGATTATGAACACTGAAGCTTTCTTT.

V gene TRBV6-4 combines with J gene TRBJ1-1, with D unresolved. The CDR3 consists of 15 residues. Germline CDR1 reads MRHNA; CDR2 reads SNTAGT. V was trimmed by 6 bases and J by 0 bases, leaving 14 bases between them. The CDR3 sequence is CASRALPFMNTEAFF. The CDR3 coding sequence is TGTGCCAGCAGGGCTTTACCGTTTATGAACACTGAAGCTTTCTTT.

The J gene is TRBJ1-1, the V gene TRBV6-5; 8 bases line up with TRBD1. The trim removed 7 bases at V and 7 bases at J, leaving 14 bases unmatched. Germline V lookup: CDR1 MNHEY, CDR2 SVGAGI. The CDR3 length is 15 residues. The CDR3 loop is CASMPPGQATSEAFF. CDR3 nucleotide sequence: TGTGCCAGCATGCCACCGGGACAGGCAACAAGTGAAGCTTTCTTT.

The chain carries TRBV5-1 and TRBJ2-2; D not certain. Trimming removed 0 bases at V and 4 bases at J, with 7 bases between. The germline V gene has CDR1 SGHRS and CDR2 YFSETQ. This CDR3 spans 14 amino acids. For the CDR3, the DNA is TGCGCCAGCAGCTTGGGGTCGGGCACCGGGGAGCTGTTTTTT. Its translation: CASSLGSGTGELFF.

Here the CDR3 reads CAWSSTEIHEQYF. The CDR3 coding sequence is TGTGCCTGGAGTTCGACAGAAATCCACGAGCAGTACTTC. The J gene is TRBJ2-7, the V gene TRBV30; D possibly corresponds to TRBD1 (5 bases). The germline CDR1 and CDR2 sequences are GTSNPN and SVGIG (reference sequence). V was clipped by 2 bases and J by 5 bases, with 13 bases between them. The CDR3 runs 13 residues.

V usage is TRBV6-5 and J usage is TRBJ2-1; D is perhaps TRBD1 (6 bases). The CDR3 is 12 amino acids. Trimming shortened V by 8 bases and J by 3 bases, and 8 bases separated the two germline ends. Germline CDR1 reads MNHEY; CDR2 reads SVGAGI. CDR3 bases: TGTGCCAGCGGGGGCCACTACAATGAGCAGTTCTTC. It translates to CASGGHYNEQFF.

The chain uses TRBV3-1 (or the pseudogene TRBV3-2) and TRBJ2-2, with 9 bases lining up with TRBD1. The V and J ends lost 6 bases and 4 bases, in that order; junction bases with no gene match: 6. Looked up from germline, CDR1 is LGHDT and CDR2 is YNNKEL (reference sequence). The CDR3 has 15 amino acids. The DNA of the CDR3 is TGTGCCAGCAGGGACCGGGACAGGGTCACCGGGGAGCTGTTTTTT. Protein sequence: CASRDRDRVTGELFF.

The V gene is TRBV7-9, the J gene TRBJ2-1; D may be TRBD1 (5 bases). The CDR3 has 16 amino acids. From germline, CDR1 is SEHNR and CDR2 FQNEAQ (reference sequence). Trimming took off 0 bases at V and 0 bases at J, with 9 bases between the two ends. CDR3 sequence reads: CASSLATAYSYNEQFF. CDR3 in DNA: TGTGCCAGCAGCTTAGCGACAGCGTACTCCTACAATGAGCAGTTCTTC.